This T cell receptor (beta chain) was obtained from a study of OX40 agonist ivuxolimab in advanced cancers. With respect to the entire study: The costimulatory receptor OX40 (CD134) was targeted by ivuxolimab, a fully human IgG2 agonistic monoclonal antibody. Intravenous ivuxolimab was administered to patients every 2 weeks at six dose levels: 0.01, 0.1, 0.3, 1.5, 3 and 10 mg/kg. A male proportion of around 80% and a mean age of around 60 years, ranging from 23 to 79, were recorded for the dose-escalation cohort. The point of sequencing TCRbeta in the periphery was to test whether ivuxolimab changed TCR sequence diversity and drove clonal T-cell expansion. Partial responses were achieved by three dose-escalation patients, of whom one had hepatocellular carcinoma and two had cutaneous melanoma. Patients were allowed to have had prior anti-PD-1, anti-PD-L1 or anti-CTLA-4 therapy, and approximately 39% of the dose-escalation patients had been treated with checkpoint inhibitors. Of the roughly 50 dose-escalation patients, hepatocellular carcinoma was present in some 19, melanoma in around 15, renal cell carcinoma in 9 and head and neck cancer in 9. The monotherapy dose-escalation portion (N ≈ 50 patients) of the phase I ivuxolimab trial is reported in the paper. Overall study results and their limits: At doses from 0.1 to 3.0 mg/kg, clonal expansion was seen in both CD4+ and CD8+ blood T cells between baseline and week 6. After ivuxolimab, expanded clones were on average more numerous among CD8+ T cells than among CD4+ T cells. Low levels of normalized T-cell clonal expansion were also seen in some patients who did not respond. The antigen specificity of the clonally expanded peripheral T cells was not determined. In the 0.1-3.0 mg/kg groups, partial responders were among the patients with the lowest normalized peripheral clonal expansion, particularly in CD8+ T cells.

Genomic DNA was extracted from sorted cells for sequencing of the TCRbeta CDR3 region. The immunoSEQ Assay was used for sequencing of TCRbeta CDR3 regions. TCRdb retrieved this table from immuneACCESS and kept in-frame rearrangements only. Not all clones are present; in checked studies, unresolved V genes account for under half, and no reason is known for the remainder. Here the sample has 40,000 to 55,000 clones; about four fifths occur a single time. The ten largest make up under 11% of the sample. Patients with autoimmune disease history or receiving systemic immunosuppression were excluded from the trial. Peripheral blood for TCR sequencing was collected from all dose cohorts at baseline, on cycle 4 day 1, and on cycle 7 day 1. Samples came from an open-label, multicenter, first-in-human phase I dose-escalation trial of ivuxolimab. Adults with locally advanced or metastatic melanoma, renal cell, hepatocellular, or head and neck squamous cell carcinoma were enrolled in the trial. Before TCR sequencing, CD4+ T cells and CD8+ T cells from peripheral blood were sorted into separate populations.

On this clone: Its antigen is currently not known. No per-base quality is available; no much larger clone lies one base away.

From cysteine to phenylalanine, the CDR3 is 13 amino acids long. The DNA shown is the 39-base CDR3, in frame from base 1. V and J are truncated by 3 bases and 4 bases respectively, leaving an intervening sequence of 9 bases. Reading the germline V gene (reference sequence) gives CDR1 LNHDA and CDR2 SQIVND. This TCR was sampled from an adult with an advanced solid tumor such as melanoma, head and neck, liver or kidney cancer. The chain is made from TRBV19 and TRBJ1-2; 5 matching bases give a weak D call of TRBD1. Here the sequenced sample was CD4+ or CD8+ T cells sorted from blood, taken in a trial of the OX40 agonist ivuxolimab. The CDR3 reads CASSIEGLYGYTF. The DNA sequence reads TGTGCCAGTAGTATCGAGGGACTCTATGGCTACACCTTC.